The entry below describes one TCR beta chain. This specimen comes from a study of blood T cell repertoires in COVID-19. Study information: There were acute and convalescent COVID-19 samples, and they came from the United States, Italy and Spain. In each case, the material was cDNA or gDNA derived from T cells, B-cell-depleted T cells, or PBMCs.

As processed by the authors: Reference gene primer amplification yielded estimated nucleated cell counts. Assay used: immunoSEQ multiplex PCR; TCRdb lists only in-frame clones, some missing. Clone size and the V and J calls come from that table; the DNA yielded D and trimming. The table shows hundreds of thousands of clones, with around 84% occurring only once. V gave up 3 bases and J gave up 6 bases, with 17 bases separating them. The germline CDR1 and CDR2 sequences are LNHDA and SQIVND (reference sequence). The CDR3 is 15 amino acids. The clonotype comes from a woman at least 80 years old with active or convalescent COVID-19. The chain links TRBV19 to TRBJ1-2; a weak D match, TRBD1 (6 bases). Sequencing was done on a sample of peripheral blood. The CDR3 bases are TGTGCCAGTAGTATGGGCCAGGGGCTGGGAGATGGCTACACCTTC. Translated: CASSMGQGLGDGYTF. The full variable domain, rest sourced from reference TRBV19 and TRBJ1-2, is DGGITQSPKYLFRKEGQNVTLSCEQNLNHDAMYWYRQDPGQGLRLIYYSQIVNDFQKGDIAEGYSVSREKKESFPLTVTSAQKNPTAFYLCASSMGQGLGDGYTFGSGTRLTVV.